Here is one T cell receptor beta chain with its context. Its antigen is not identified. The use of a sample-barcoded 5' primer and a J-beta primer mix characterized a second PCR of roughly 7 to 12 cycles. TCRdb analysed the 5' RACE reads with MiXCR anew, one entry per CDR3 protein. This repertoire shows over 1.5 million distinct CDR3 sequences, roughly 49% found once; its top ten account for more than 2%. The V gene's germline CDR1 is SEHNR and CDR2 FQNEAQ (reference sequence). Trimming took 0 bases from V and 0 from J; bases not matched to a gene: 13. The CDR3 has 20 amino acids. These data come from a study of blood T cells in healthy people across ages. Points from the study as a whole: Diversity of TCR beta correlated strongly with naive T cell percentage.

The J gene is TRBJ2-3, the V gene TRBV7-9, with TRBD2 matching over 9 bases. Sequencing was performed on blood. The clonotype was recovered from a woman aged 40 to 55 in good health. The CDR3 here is CASSLALSAGGPRSTDTQYF. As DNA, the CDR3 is TGTGCCAGCAGCTTAGCATTATCGGCGGGGGGGCCAAGGAGCACAGATACGCAGTATTTT. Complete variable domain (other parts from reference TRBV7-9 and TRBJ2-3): DTGVSQNPRHKITKRGQNVTFRCDPISEHNRLYWYRQTLGQGPEFLTYFQNEAQLEKSRLLSDRFSAERPKGSFSTLEIQRTEQGDSAMYLCASSLALSAGGPRSTDTQYFGPGTRLTVL.